The 18 T cell receptor beta chains reported below all come from one sample, sequenced in a study of molecular identifiers for immune sequencing clone quantification. TCRdb ran MiXCR on the PCR reads and lists one entry per CDR3 protein. The data hold around 6,000 distinct CDR3 sequences, with approximately 15% observed a single time. The sample consisted of naive CD8+ T cells from blood, with Jurkat cell RNA spiked in. Subset meaning: FACS-sorted CD8+CD4-CCR7+CD45RA+ naive T cells. Receptors originate from a human donor in good health. Some libraries in this study had Jurkat cell RNA spiked in.

This clonotype came up many times. The genes are TRBV2 and TRBJ2-6, with 7 bases aligning to TRBD2. CDR3 size: 16 residues. Germline CDR1 is SNHLY and CDR2 is FYNNEI. V gave up 6 bases and J gave up 4 bases; unmatched junction bases: 9. This CDR3 is CASRWTGEGGANVLTF. DNA for the CDR3: TGTGCCAGCAGGTGGACGGGGGAGGGGGGGGCCAACGTCCTGACTTTC. Full variable domain (remainder filled in from reference TRBV2 and TRBJ2-6): EPEVTQTPSHQVTQMGQEVILRCVPISNHLYFYWYRQILGQKVEFLVSFYNNEISEKSEIFDDQFSVERPDGSNFTLKIRSTKLEDSAMYFCASRWTGEGGANVLTFGAGSRLTVL.

By share, this clonotype ranks as medium-sized (0.01 to 0.1%). The rearrangement links TRBV7-9 to TRBJ2-3; a weak D match, TRBD2 (7 bases). The ends were cut back, 3 bases at V and 1 base at J, with 11 bases in the middle. The CDR3 spans 15 residues. CDR1 is SEHNR, CDR2 FQNEAQ, per germline (reference sequence). The CDR3 nucleotides read TGTGCCAGCAGCTTGGGGGGGGCCCGCACAGATACGCAGTATTTT. It translates to CASSLGGARTDTQYF.

To note about this clonotype: An end of the junction does not agree with germline; a read error may underlie this. The chain couples TRBV20-1 to TRBJ1-1; TRBD1 matches at 9 bases. The CDR3 has 12 residues. Germline CDR1 and CDR2: DFQATT and SNEGSKA (reference sequence). Here the CDR3 reads CSADRGTTEGFF. The CDR3 DNA sequence: TGCAGTGCCGACAGGGGGACTACTGAAGGTTTCTTT.

This clonotype is medium-sized. The gene calls are TRBV5-4 and TRBJ2-7, with D uncertain. This CDR3 comprises 11 residues. Germline V gives CDR1 SGHNT, CDR2 YYREEE (reference sequence). The V end was cut by 0 bases, the J end by 6 bases, with 4 bases between. CDR3 residues: CASSLGGEQYF. CDR3 DNA sequence: TGTGCCAGCAGCTTGGGCGGCGAGCAGTACTTC.

This clonotype was picked up many times. The genes are TRBV24-1 and TRBJ1-5; D is uncertain. Germline-derived CDR1 and CDR2 are KGHDR and SFDVKD. The CDR3 loop spans 13 amino acids. V was trimmed by 5 bases and J by 4 bases, leaving 8 bases between them. The CDR3, as DNA: TGTGCCACCAGTGCAGCAATTAATCAGCCCCAGCATTTT. This sequence encodes CATSAAINQPQHF.

This clonotype is judged medium-sized. This rearrangement joins TRBV6-5 to TRBJ2-2, with D possibly matching TRBD2 (7 bases). This CDR3 spans 14 amino acids. Between the trimmed V and J ends, which lost 6 bases and 5 bases, there was a span of 13 bases. Germline V gives CDR1 MNHEY, CDR2 SVGAGI. CDR3 bases: TGTGCCAGCAGGTCGGGGGGCCCGACCGGGGAGCTGTTTTTT. Protein: CASRSGGPTGELFF.

This clonotype was recorded a few times. The chain uses TRBV7-6 and TRBJ2-3; D uncertain. V shed 5 bases and J shed 4 bases, with 13 bases lying between them. CDR1 and CDR2 (germline): SGHVS, FNYEAQ. This CDR3 has 14 residues. CDR3 sequence (DNA): TGTGCCAGCAGCCAAGCACCGGCGGCAGATACGCAGTATTTT. It is translated as CASSQAPAADTQYF. Full variable domain (outside the CDR3, taken from reference TRBV7-6 and TRBJ2-3): GAGVSQSPRYKVTKRGQDVALRCDPISGHVSLYWYRQALGQGPEFLTYFNYEAQQDKSGLPNDRFSAERPEGSISTLTIQRTEQRDSAMYRCASSQAPAADTQYFGPGTRLTVL.

Within the sample, this clonotype is medium-sized. The chain couples TRBV5-6 to TRBJ2-7; D assignment may be TRBD1 or TRBD2 (5 bases each). With 1 base removed from V and 3 bases from J, the gap between germline ends came to 11 bases. There are 14 residues in the CDR3. Germline CDR1 reads SGHDT; CDR2 reads YYEEEE. CDR3 protein: CASSLKAGSYEQYF. The CDR3 bases are TGTGCCAGCAGCTTGAAGGCAGGGAGCTACGAGCAGTACTTC.

This clonotype showed up many times. This chain connects TRBV27 to TRBJ2-7, with D perhaps given as TRBD1 or TRBD2 (5 bases each). Germline V gene data show CDR1 as MNHEY and CDR2 as SMNVEV (reference sequence). The CDR3 runs 16 residues. V lost 4 bases to trimming and J lost 1 base, with 17 bases between them. Written as DNA, the CDR3 is TGTGCCAGCAGTTCTTCCGGGACCCGAGCTTCCTACGAGCAGTACTTC. Its protein is CASSSSGTRASYEQYF.

This clonotype is medium-sized (0.01 to 0.1%). The chain employs TRBV20-1 and TRBJ1-5; D is unclear. The germline CDR1 and CDR2 sequences are DFQATT and SNEGSKA (reference sequence). The CDR3 spans 15 residues. Trimming cost V 0 bases and J 7 bases, with 16 bases left between them. The CDR3 protein is CSAREYSADGQPQHF. The CDR3 coding sequence is TGCAGTGCTAGAGAGTACAGCGCAGATGGACAGCCCCAGCATTTT.

Relative to its sample, this clonotype is medium-sized. The CDR3 here is CASSFPRTEREGETQYF. CDR3 nucleotides: TGTGCCAGCAGCTTCCCCCGAACCGAGCGGGAAGGCGAGACCCAGTACTTC. V and J are TRBV7-9 and TRBJ2-5; TRBD2 matches at 7 bases. CDR1 and CDR2 (germline): SEHNR, FQNEAQ (reference sequence). The V and J ends lost 3 bases and 5 bases, in that order; junction bases with no gene match: 15. CDR3 length: 17 residues.

This clonotype rates as medium-sized (0.01 to 0.1%). The chain has TRBV5-4 and TRBJ2-3; a possible D gene is TRBD1 (5 bases). Germline loops: CDR1 SGHNT, CDR2 YYREEE (reference sequence). Trimming cost V 2 bases and J 6 bases, with 13 bases left between them. CDR3 length: 14 amino acids. The CDR3 loop reads CASSFRQQWDTQYF. CDR3 bases: TGTGCCAGCAGCTTTCGACAGCAATGGGATACGCAGTATTTT.

By frequency in the sample, this clonotype is medium-sized. The chain couples TRBV9 to TRBJ1-6; D is ambiguous. Trimming left V 3 bases short and J 0 bases short, with 10 bases between. The germline CDR1 and CDR2 sequences are SGDLS and YYNGEE. There are 16 residues in the CDR3. The DNA for the CDR3 is TGTGCCAGCAGCGCCGAAGGGAGCTCCTATAATTCACCCCTCCACTTT. Protein product: CASSAEGSSYNSPLHF.

By share of the sample, this clonotype is medium-sized. The chain joins TRBV9 to TRBJ2-3; TRBD2 might be the D (5 bases). V lost 0 bases to trimming and J lost 5 bases, with 13 bases between them. This CDR3 is built from 15 residues. CDR1 and CDR2 from the germline V gene are SGDLS and YYNGEE. The CDR3 here is CASSVGTFGEDTQYF. The CDR3 nucleotides are TGTGCCAGCAGCGTAGGGACTTTCGGTGAAGATACGCAGTATTTT. Supplemented by reference TRBV9 and TRBJ2-3, the full variable domain reads DSGVTQTPKHLITATGQRVTLRCSPRSGDLSVYWYQQSLDQGLQFLIQYYNGEERAKGNILERFSAQQFPDLHSELNLSSLELGDSALYFCASSVGTFGEDTQYFGPGTRLTVL.

This clonotype is deemed medium-sized. The chain uses TRBV19 and TRBJ2-3; D may be TRBD1 or TRBD2 (5 bases each). The germline CDR1 and CDR2 sequences are LNHDA and SQIVND (reference sequence). V was pared by 3 bases and J by 6 bases, with 19 bases between. The CDR3 spans 16 residues. The CDR3 is CASSIGTAAPEDTQYF. CDR3 bases: TGTGCCAGTAGTATTGGGACGGCAGCCCCAGAGGATACGCAGTATTTT.

Comments on this clonotype: This may be a read error, as it is one base from a much larger clone. This rearrangement joins TRBV2 to TRBJ2-5, with TRBD1 matching over 8 bases. There are 15 residues in the CDR3. After removal of 8 bases from V and 4 bases from J, the junction contained 12 bases not matched to a gene. Germline V gene lookup returns CDR1 SNHLY and CDR2 FYNNEI. CDR3 nucleotides: TGTGCCAGCGGGCCGGGACAGGCGCCTGGAGAGACCCAGTACTTC. Its protein is CASGPGQAPGETQYF.

By share of the sample, this clonotype is medium-sized. The CDR3 here is CASSFGGGREQYF. CDR3 nucleotides: TGTGCCAGCAGCTTTGGGGGAGGGCGCGAGCAGTACTTC. This chain joins TRBV11-2 and TRBJ2-7; 7 positions agree with TRBD2. Germline lookup yields CDR1 SGHAT and CDR2 FQNNGV. V was pared by 3 bases and J by 6 bases, with 5 bases of the junction left unmatched. CDR3 length: 13 residues.

On this clonotype: A much more abundant neighbour one base away suggests this may be a read error. The CDR3 here is CASSLYEGSERYF. The CDR3 nucleotides are TGTGCCAGCAGCTTGTACGAGGGGTCCGAGCGGTACTTC. This chain links TRBV5-6 with TRBJ2-7; D is possibly TRBD1 or TRBD2 (5 bases each). CDR3 length equals 13 residues. Germline assignment: CDR1 SGHDT and CDR2 YYEEEE. Based on the CDR3 plus reference TRBV5-6 and TRBJ2-7, the full variable domain is DAGVTQSPTHLIKTRGQQVTLRCSPKSGHDTVSWYQQALGQGPQFIFQYYEEEERQRGNFPDRFSGHQFPNYSSELNVNALLLGDSALYLCASSLYEGSERYFGPGTRLTVT.